The subject of this entry is one TCR beta chain. What it recognizes is unknown. Generated by immunoSEQ multiplex PCR, the TCRdb table keeps only in-frame clones and is missing some. The sample shows approximately 1,500,000 clones, approximately 98% of them seen only once. The data were taken from a study of shared clonotypes between healthy human individuals. The study, taken as a whole, reports: Genetic and exposure-history diversity was limited by the few donors.

V dropped 2 bases and J dropped 6 bases, with 11 bases sitting between them. Germline CDR1 SGHNT, CDR2 YENEEA. This CDR3 region has 14 residues. The receptor comes from a man aged 25 to 40 in good health. The chain is built from TRBV11-3 and TRBJ2-1; TRBD2 might be the D (6 bases). Sequences were obtained from naive CD4+ T cells sorted from blood. This sample's subset: CD45RA+ positively selected. CDR3 region: CASSLLQTSNEQFF. CDR3 DNA: TGTGCCAGCAGCTTACTACAGACTAGCAATGAGCAGTTCTTC.